This TCR beta chain is drawn from a study of regulatory T cells in long-lasting Graves disease. Study overall: Graves' patients who were just diagnosed had used antithyroid drugs for under 3 months.

Time point indicated: newly diagnosed GD, antithyroid drugs for less than 3 months. PBMC RNA was the source of the TCR library. Graves' disease diagnoses followed American Thyroid Association guidelines. Many counts were recorded for this clonotype. Combining iRepertoire HTBI primers with Arm-PCR of CDR3 regions, the authors built TCR beta libraries. TCRdb re-derived calls from the multiplex PCR reads in MiXCR, one entry per CDR3 protein. This table holds approximately 400,000 distinct CDR3 sequences, approximately 15% found once. These records were also assigned to another study, of T cells in Graves' hyperthyroidism and ophthalmopathy. Per that study: A 13 V-J signature model discriminated ophthalmopathy versus stable hyperthyroidism.

The source of this sequence is a woman aged 40 to 50 with Graves disease. Material: peripheral blood mononuclear cells (PBMCs), obtained at new diagnosis, from a patient treated with antithyroid drugs.

CDR3 protein: CASSVDTGGNTEAFF. CDR3 nucleotides: TGTGCCAGCAGCGTAGATACAGGGGGGAACACTGAAGCTTTCTTT. This chain links TRBV9 with TRBJ1-1; TRBD1 agrees at 8 bases. In germline, CDR1 is SGDLS, CDR2 YYNGEE. V lost 0 bases to trimming and J lost 1 base; unmatched junction nucleotides: 2. This CDR3 is 15 amino acids long.